This is a list of T cell receptor beta chains from one sample in a study of T cells in Graves' hyperthyroidism and ophthalmopathy. TCRdb re-derived calls from the multiplex PCR reads in MiXCR, one entry per CDR3 protein. The table shows around 720,000 distinct CDR3 sequences, with about a third occurring only once. Sequencing was carried out using blood. Receptor source: a woman between 40 and 55 years old with Graves' hyperthyroidism. The CDR3 runs from the conserved cysteine through the conserved F or W. D genes are given only for firm matches. A row's size may be missing; if present it is once, few, many or a size class.

CAISESQLAGEKLDTQYF	TGTGCCATCAGTGAGTCTCAGTTAGCGGGAGAGAAACTAGATACGCAGTATTTT	TRBD2	.	TRBV10-3	TRBJ2-3
CASSLGESEQYF	TGTGCCAGCAGCTTAGGGGAATCCGAGCAGTACTTC	.	.	TRBV7-6	TRBJ2-7
CSAFQGGGSSYEQYF	TGCAGCGCCTTCCAGGGGGGGGGTAGCTCCTACGAGCAGTACTTC	.	few	TRBV29-1	TRBJ2-7
CSARWEKQYF	TGCAGTGCTAGATGGGAAAAGCAGTACTTC	.	.	TRBV20-1	TRBJ2-7
CATSDFSSTDTQYF	TGTGCCACCAGTGATTTCTCTAGCACAGATACGCAGTATTTT	.	.	TRBV24-1	TRBJ2-3
CASSWGQSVGETQYF	TGTGCCAGCAGCTGGGGACAGTCGGTGGGGGAGACCCAGTACTTC	TRBD1	many	TRBV5-4	TRBJ2-5
CSVRLAYEQYF	TGCAGCGTCAGGCTAGCCTACGAGCAGTACTTC	.	many	TRBV29-1	TRBJ2-7
CATHGQEETQYF	TGTGCCACTCATGGACAGGAAGAGACCCAGTACTTC	TRBD1	few	TRBV28	TRBJ2-5
CASSQPHIAGFYNEQFF	TGTGCCAGCAGCCAGCCGCATATAGCGGGGTTCTACAATGAGCAGTTCTTC	TRBD2	.	TRBV7-9	TRBJ2-1
CSSARPPTGELFF	TGCAGCTCCGCGAGGCCCCCTACCGGGGAGCTGTTTTTT	.	.	TRBV20-1	TRBJ2-2
CASRDAAGAYEQYF	TGTGCCAGCAGAGATGCCGCCGGGGCCTACGAGCAGTACTTC	.	.	TRBV11-1	TRBJ2-7
CASSYEIWDRMVYGYTF	TGTGCCAGCAGTTACGAGATTTGGGACAGGATGGTCTATGGCTACACCTTC	TRBD1	.	TRBV6-2/TRBV6-3	TRBJ1-2
CAISGSPLNTEAFF	TGTGCCATCAGTGGGTCCCCTCTGAACACTGAAGCTTTCTTT	.	many	TRBV10-3	TRBJ1-1
CASSQDGGRDSSGANVLTF	TGTGCCAGCAGCCAAGATGGGGGCCGTGACTCCTCTGGGGCCAACGTCCTGACTTTC	.	.	TRBV9	TRBJ2-6
CASSKGLAKDEQYF	TGTGCCAGCAGCAAGGGACTAGCGAAGGACGAGCAGTACTTC	TRBD2	many	TRBV5-6	TRBJ2-7
CSADGGPPNTEAFF	TGCAGTGCCGACGGAGGGCCACCGAACACTGAAGCTTTCTTT	.	.	TRBV20-1	TRBJ1-1
CASRTAGGLGDTQYF	TGCGCCAGCAGGACGGCGGGGGGGCTAGGAGATACGCAGTATTTT	TRBD2	once	TRBV5-1	TRBJ2-3
CASSVYSGPGVTGELFF	TGTGCCAGCAGCGTATACAGCGGGCCGGGCGTCACCGGGGAGCTGTTTTTT	.	few	TRBV9	TRBJ2-2
CATSRDRQGYGYTF	TGTGCCACCAGCAGAGATAGGCAGGGTTATGGCTACACCTTC	.	few	TRBV15	TRBJ1-2
CASSIDPVTDGYTF	TGTGCCAGTAGTATAGATCCGGTAACAGATGGCTACACCTTC	.	.	TRBV19	TRBJ1-2
CASSGGSNIFDSPLHF	TGTGCCAGCAGCGGGGGGTCCAATATATTTGATTCACCCCTCCACTTT	.	.	TRBV7-2	TRBJ1-6
CAISVGTEIQYF	TGTGCCATCAGTGTAGGGACAGAGATCCAGTACTTC	TRBD1	.	TRBV10-3	TRBJ2-5
CARTGTTNF	TGTGCCAGAACCGGGACGACTAACTTC	.	.	TRBV27	TRBJ2-7
CSVEDVTVGETQYF	TGCAGCGTTGAAGATGTGACCGTTGGTGAGACCCAGTACTTC	.	many	TRBV29-1	TRBJ2-5
CASSSSGTGRFYEQYF	TGTGCCAGCAGTTCCTCCGGGACAGGGAGATTCTACGAGCAGTACTTC	TRBD1	.	TRBV28	TRBJ2-7